This record covers a single TCR beta chain. These data are taken from a study of blood T cell repertoires in COVID-19. Across the study: Both acute and convalescent COVID-19 samples were obtained from the United States, Italy and Spain.

Original handling: Nucleated cell counts were estimated from reference gene primer amplification. Assay used: immunoSEQ multiplex PCR; TCRdb lists only in-frame clones, some missing. That table supplies the V and J calls and clone size; D and trimming were determined from the DNA. The sample has approximately 300,000 clones; approximately 90% are singletons. The V gene's germline CDR1 is SGHTA and CDR2 FQGNSA. This CDR3 comprises 16 residues. The V end was cut by 5 bases, the J end by 5 bases, with 22 bases between. This receptor was taken from a woman aged 25-40 years who had been exposed to COVID-19. The sample comprised PBMCs or T cells enriched from blood (not recorded which). V and J are TRBV7-2 and TRBJ2-7; D perhaps matches TRBD1 (5 bases). CDR3 protein: CASSLLRQSGMNEQYF. The DNA for the CDR3 is TGTGCCAGCAGCCTTCTACGACAGAGTGGGATGAACGAGCAGTACTTC.